The 9 T cell receptor beta chains listed next were all sequenced from one sample in a study of blood T cell repertoires in COVID-19. Sequencing used immunoSEQ multiplex PCR; TCRdb keeps in-frame clones, though not all of them. The data contain 250,000 to 300,000 clones, around nine tenths of them singletons. Sequencing was performed on PBMCs or T cells enriched from blood (not recorded which). The receptors here all came from a woman aged 60 to 75 in a cohort exposed to, infected with or recovered from COVID-19 (not recorded which).

The rearrangement uses TRBV18 and TRBJ1-3; 7 positions agree with TRBD1. The CDR3 sequence is 16 residues long. V dropped 3 bases and J dropped 0; count of bases not matched to a gene: 5. The germline V gene has CDR1 KGHSH and CDR2 LQKENI. CDR3 sequence (DNA): TGTGCCAGCTCACCGAGGGGGCGACCCTCTGGAAACACCATATATTTT. Translation: CASSPRGRPSGNTIYF. Drawing the rest from reference TRBV18 and TRBJ1-3, the complete variable domain is NAGVMQNPRHLVRRRGQEARLRCSPMKGHSHVYWYRQLPEEGLKFMVYLQKENIIDESGMPKERFSAEFPKEGPSILRIQQVVRGDSAAYFCASSPRGRPSGNTIYFGEGSWLTVV.

This clone came up a few times. Germline and junction disagree at one end, which may indicate a read error. The CDR3 region is CASSLEGTTGFLF. The CDR3 bases are TGCGCCAGCAGCTTGGAGGGGACGACAGGTTTTCTCTTC. The chain carries TRBV5-1 and TRBJ1-2; maybe TRBD1 (6 bases). Germline V lookup: CDR1 SGHRS, CDR2 YFSETQ. CDR3 length: 13 residues.

The genes are TRBV5-8 and TRBJ2-6; D might be TRBD1 (6 bases). The CDR3 length is 18 residues. Germline CDR1 reads SGHTS; CDR2 reads YDEGEE. Between the trimmed V and J ends, which lost 4 bases and 0 bases, there was a span of 17 bases. The CDR3 loop is CASSLLRGESSGANVLTF. The CDR3 nucleotides are TGTGCCAGCAGCCTCCTCAGGGGCGAAAGCTCTGGGGCCAACGTCCTGACTTTC.

The chain recombines TRBV3-1 (or the pseudogene TRBV3-2) with TRBJ2-6, with 11 bases identical to TRBD2. The CDR3 loop spans 18 amino acids. The germline CDR1 and CDR2 sequences are LGHDT and YNNKEL (reference sequence). Losses at the gene ends were 1 base for V and 2 bases for J; bases not matched to a gene: 4. The CDR3 region has the DNA TGTGCCAGCAGCCAAGGACTAGCGGGATCGACTGGGGCCAACGTCCTGACTTTC. It codes for CASSQGLAGSTGANVLTF.

Here the CDR3 DNA reads TGCGCCAGCAGCCCAGGGCGGGAGGGCCTTCAGGGGCAGTACTTC. Residues: CASSPGREGLQGQYF. V usage is TRBV5-1 and J usage is TRBJ2-7; 9 bases agree with TRBD2. The CDR3 is 15 amino acids. The V gene end was trimmed by 4 bases and the J gene end by 9 bases; junction bases not matched to a gene: 14. Germline lookup yields CDR1 SGHRS and CDR2 YFSETQ.

The chain links TRBV5-1 to TRBJ2-2, with a possible D match to TRBD1 (6 bases). The CDR3 has 14 residues. V was trimmed by 3 bases and J by 2 bases, leaving 8 bases between them. Germline loops: CDR1 SGHRS, CDR2 YFSETQ. The DNA for the CDR3 is TGCGCCAGCAGCTGGGGACATAACACCGGGGAGCTGTTTTTT. The encoded protein is CASSWGHNTGELFF.

The chain combines TRBV5-3 with TRBJ2-5; a weak D match, TRBD2 (6 bases). TRBV5-3 is designated an ORF whose function remains uncertain. V dropped 0 bases and J dropped 5 bases, with 8 bases sitting between them. There are 13 residues in the CDR3. CDR3 residues: CARSLGGKETQYF. CDR3 DNA: TGTGCCAGAAGCTTGGGCGGGAAGGAGACCCAGTACTTC.

The J gene is TRBJ1-5, the V gene TRBV18; D not resolved. The CDR3 contains 14 residues. The germline V gene encodes CDR1 KGHSH and CDR2 LQKENI. Trimming took 3 bases from V and 3 from J, leaving 9 bases between them. The CDR3 sequence is CASSPYSDNQPQHF. The CDR3 coding sequence is TGTGCCAGCTCACCGTACAGTGACAATCAGCCCCAGCATTTT.

The chain carries TRBV5-1 and TRBJ2-3; D might be TRBD2 (6 bases). There are 16 residues in the CDR3. V shed 1 base and J shed 0 bases, with 12 bases lying between them. Germline CDR1 SGHRS, CDR2 YFSETQ. CDR3 DNA sequence: TGCGCCAGCAGCTTGCCGGCGGGAACTAGCACAGATACGCAGTATTTT. As protein: CASSLPAGTSTDTQYF. Using reference TRBV5-1 and TRBJ2-3 for the parts outside the CDR3, the full variable domain is KAGVTQTPRYLIKTRGQQVTLSCSPISGHRSVSWYQQTPGQGLQFLFEYFSETQRNKGNFPGRFSGRQFSNSRSEMNVSTLELGDSALYLCASSLPAGTSTDTQYFGPGTRLTVL.